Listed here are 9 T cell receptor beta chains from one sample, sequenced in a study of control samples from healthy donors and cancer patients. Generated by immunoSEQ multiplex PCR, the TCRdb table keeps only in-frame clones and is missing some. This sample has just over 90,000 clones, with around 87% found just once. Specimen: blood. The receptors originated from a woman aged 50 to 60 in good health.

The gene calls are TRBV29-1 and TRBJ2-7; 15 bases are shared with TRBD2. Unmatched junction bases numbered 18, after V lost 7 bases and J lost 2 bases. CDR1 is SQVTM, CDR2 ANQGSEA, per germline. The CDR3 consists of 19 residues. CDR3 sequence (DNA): TGCAGCGCCCTGAAGGTCCCCGGGACTAGCGGGAGGCCTACCTACGAGCAGTACTTC. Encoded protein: CSALKVPGTSGRPTYEQYF.

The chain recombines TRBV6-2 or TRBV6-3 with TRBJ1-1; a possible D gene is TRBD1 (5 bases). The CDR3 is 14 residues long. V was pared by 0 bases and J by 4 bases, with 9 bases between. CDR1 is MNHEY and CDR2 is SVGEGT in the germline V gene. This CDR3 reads CASSYSTGATEAFF. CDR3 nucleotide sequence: TGTGCCAGCAGTTACTCGACTGGGGCCACTGAAGCTTTCTTT.

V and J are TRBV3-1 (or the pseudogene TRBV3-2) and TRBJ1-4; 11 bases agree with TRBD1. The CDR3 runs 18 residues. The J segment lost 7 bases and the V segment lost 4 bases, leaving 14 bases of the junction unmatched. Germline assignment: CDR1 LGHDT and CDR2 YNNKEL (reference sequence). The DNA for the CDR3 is TGTGCCAGCAGCCGGGCCGGGACAGGGGGAGGGCTTGGTGAAAAACTGTTTTTT. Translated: CASSRAGTGGGLGEKLFF.

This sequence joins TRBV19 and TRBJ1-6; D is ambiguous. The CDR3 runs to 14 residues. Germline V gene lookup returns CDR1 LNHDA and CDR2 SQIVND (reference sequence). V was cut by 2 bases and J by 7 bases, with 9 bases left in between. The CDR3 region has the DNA TGTGCCAGTAGTATATCAGTGGGGAATTCACCCCTCCACTTT. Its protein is CASSISVGNSPLHF.

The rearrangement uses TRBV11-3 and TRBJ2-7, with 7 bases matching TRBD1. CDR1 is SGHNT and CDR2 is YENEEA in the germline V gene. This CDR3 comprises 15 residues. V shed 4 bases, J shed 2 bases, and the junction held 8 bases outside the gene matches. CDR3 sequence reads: CASSYPRDSTYEQYF. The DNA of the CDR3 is TGTGCCAGCAGCTACCCCCGGGACAGTACCTACGAGCAGTACTTC.

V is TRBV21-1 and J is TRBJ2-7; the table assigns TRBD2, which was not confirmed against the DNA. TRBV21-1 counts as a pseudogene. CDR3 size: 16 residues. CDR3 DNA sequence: TGTGCCAGCAGCAAGAGACTAGCGGGAGCCGCCTACGAGCAGTACTTC. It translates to CASSKRLAGAAYEQYF.

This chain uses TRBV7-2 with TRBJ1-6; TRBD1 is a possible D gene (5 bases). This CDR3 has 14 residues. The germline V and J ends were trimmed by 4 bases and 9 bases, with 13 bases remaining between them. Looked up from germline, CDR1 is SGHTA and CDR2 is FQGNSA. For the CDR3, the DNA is TGTGCCAGCAGCTCAGGATGGGGGATTTCACCCCTCCACTTT. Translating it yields CASSSGWGISPLHF. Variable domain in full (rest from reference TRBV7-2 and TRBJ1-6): GAGVSQSPSNKVTEKGKDVELRCDPISGHTALYWYRQSLGQGLEFLIYFQGNSAPDKSGLPSDRFSAERTGGSVSTLTIQRTQQEDSAVYLCASSSGWGISPLHFGNGTRLTVT.

This chain's CDR3 is CASSQTGGTGGPETQYF. As DNA, the CDR3 is TGCGCCAGCAGCCAAACGGGCGGGACAGGGGGCCCGGAGACCCAGTACTTC. V usage is TRBV4-3 and J usage is TRBJ2-5; 12 bases agree with TRBD1. V lost 2 bases to trimming and J lost 5 bases; unmatched junction nucleotides: 9. Germline lookup yields CDR1 LGHNA and CDR2 YSLEER. The CDR3 contains 17 residues.

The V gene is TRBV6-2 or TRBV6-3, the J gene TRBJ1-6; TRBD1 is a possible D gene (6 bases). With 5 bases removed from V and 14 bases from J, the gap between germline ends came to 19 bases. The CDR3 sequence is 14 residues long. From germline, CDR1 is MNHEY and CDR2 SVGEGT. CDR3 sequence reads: CASSKPDSSGTLHF. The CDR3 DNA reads TGTGCCAGCAGTAAGCCGGACAGCTCGGGCACCCTCCACTTT.